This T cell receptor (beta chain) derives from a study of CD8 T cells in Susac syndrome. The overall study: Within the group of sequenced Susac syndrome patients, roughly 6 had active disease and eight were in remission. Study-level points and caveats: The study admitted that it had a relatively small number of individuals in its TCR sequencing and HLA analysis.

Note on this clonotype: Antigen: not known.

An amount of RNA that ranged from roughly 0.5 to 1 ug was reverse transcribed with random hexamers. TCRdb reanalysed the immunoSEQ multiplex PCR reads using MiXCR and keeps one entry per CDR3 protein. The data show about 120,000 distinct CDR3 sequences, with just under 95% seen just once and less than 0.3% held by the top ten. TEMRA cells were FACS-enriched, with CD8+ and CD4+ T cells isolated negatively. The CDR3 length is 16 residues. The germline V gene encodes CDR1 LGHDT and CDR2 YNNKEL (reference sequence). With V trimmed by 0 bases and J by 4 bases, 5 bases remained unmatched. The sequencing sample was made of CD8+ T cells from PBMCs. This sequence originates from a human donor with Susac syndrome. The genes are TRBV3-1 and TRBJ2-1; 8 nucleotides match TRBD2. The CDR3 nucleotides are TGTGCCAGCAGCCAAGATGCATTAGCGGGATACAATGAGCAGTTCTTC. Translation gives CASSQDALAGYNEQFF.